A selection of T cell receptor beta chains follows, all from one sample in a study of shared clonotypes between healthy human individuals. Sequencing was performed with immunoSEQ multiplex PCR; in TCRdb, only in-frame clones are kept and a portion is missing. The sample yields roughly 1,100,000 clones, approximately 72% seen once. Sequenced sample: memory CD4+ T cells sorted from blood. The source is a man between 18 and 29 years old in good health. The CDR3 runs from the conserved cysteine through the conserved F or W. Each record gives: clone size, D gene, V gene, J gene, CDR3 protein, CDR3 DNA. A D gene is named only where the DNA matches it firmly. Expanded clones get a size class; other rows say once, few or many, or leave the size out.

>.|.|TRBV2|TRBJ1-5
CASNRGSRQPQHF
TGTGCCAGCAATCGAGGGTCACGTCAGCCCCAGCATTTT
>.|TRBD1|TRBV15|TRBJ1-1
CATSRVTGGVTEAFF
TGTGCCACCAGCAGAGTCACAGGGGGCGTCACTGAAGCTTTCTTT
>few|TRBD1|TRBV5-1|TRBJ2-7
CASSSQGDYEQYF
TGCGCCAGCAGCTCCCAGGGGGACTACGAGCAGTACTTC
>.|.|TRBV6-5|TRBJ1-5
CASQRGGGSNQPQHF
TGTGCCAGTCAACGGGGAGGGGGGAGCAATCAGCCCCAGCATTTT
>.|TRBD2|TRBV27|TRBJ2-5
CASSLRAAGVGETQYF
TGTGCCAGCAGTTTAAGGGCGGCGGGAGTAGGTGAGACCCAGTACTTC
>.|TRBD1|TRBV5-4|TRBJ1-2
CASSSQGAGGYTF
TGTGCCAGCAGCTCCCAGGGGGCGGGAGGCTACACCTTC
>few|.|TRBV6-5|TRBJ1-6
CASRRIPDSPLHF
TGTGCCAGCAGGAGAATCCCTGACTCACCCCTCCACTTT
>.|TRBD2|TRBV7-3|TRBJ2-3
CASSSGLATDTQYF
TGTGCCAGCAGCTCCGGACTAGCAACCGATACGCAGTATTTT
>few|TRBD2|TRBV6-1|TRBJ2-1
CASSGQSSGGAYNEQFF
TGTGCCAGCAGTGGCCAAAGTTCGGGGGGGGCCTACAATGAGCAGTTCTTC
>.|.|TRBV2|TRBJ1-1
CASSPRVGGNTEAFF
TGTGCCAGCAGTCCCCGGGTAGGGGGGAACACTGAAGCTTTCTTT
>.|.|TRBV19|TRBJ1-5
CASSMMHTATSNQPQHF
TGTGCCAGTAGTATGATGCACACGGCTACGAGCAATCAGCCCCAGCATTTT
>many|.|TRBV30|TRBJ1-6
CAGYAMGRLNSPLHF
TGTGCCGGATACGCCATGGGACGGCTTAATTCACCCCTCCACTTT
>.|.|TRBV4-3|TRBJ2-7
CASSQDRGSLYLYEQYF
TGCGCCAGCAGCCAAGATCGCGGCTCCCTCTACCTTTACGAGCAGTACTTC
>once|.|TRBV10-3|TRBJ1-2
CAIKGRGAVNYGYTF
TGTGCCATCAAGGGTAGGGGCGCGGTGAACTATGGCTACACCTTC
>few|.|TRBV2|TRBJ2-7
CASTRDNSNEQYF
TGTGCCAGCACCCGGGACAACTCTAACGAGCAGTACTTC
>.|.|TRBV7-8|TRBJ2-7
CASSPPLSYEQYF
TGTGCCAGCAGCCCCCCCCTCTCCTACGAGCAGTACTTC
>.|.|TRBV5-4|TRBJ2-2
CASSLFSGDTGELFF
TGTGCCAGCAGCTTGTTTTCGGGAGACACCGGCGAGCTGTTTTTT
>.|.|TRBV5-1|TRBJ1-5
CAKITGTSNQPQHF
TGCGCCAAAATAACCGGGACATCGAATCAGCCCCAGCATTTT
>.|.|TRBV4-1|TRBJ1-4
CASSPGGRVRATNEKLFF
TGCGCCAGCAGCCCGGGGGGACGGGTCCGTGCAACTAATGAAAAACTGTTTTTT
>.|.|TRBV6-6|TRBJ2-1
CASSYPNEQFF
TGTGCCAGCAGTTATCCAAATGAGCAGTTCTTC
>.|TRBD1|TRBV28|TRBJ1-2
CASSLSSQGAYGYTF
TGTGCCAGCAGTTTATCTTCACAGGGGGCCTATGGCTACACCTTC
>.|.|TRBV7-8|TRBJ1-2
CASSLARGRDYGYTF
TGTGCCAGCAGCTTAGCCCGGGGGCGCGACTATGGCTACACCTTC
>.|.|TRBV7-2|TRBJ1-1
CASSPGGVMNTEAFF
TGTGCCAGCAGCCCGGGCGGGGTGATGAACACTGAAGCTTTCTTT
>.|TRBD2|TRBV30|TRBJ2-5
CAWGLAEETQYF
TGTGCCTGGGGACTAGCGGAAGAGACCCAGTACTTC
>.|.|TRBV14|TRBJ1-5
CASSRQDNQPQHF
TGTGCCAGCAGCCGTCAGGACAATCAGCCCCAGCATTTT
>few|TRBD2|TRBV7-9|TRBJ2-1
CASSGTSGGYNEQFF
TGTGCCAGCAGCGGAACGAGCGGGGGTTACAATGAGCAGTTCTTC
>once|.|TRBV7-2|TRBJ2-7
CASSLAHGQYF
TGTGCCAGCAGCTTAGCGCACGGGCAGTACTTC
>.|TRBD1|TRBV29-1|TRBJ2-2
CSAVGQGTNTGELFF
TGCAGCGCCGTGGGACAGGGGACGAACACCGGGGAGCTGTTTTTT
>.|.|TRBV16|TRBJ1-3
CASTQTPGGGNTIYF
TGTGCCAGCACCCAAACCCCCGGTGGGGGAAACACCATATATTTT
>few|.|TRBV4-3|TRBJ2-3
CASSQGAMPGTDTQYF
TGCGCCAGCAGCCAAGGGGCGATGCCTGGCACAGATACGCAGTATTTT
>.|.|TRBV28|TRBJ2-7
CASSFGRQFIEQYF
TGTGCCAGCAGTTTCGGTCGGCAGTTCATCGAGCAGTACTTC
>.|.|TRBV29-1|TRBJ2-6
CSVEGVSGANVLTF
TGCAGCGTTGAGGGTGTCTCTGGGGCCAACGTCCTGACTTTC
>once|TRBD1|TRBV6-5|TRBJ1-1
CASTQGLHTEAFF
TGTGCCAGTACACAGGGGTTGCACACTGAAGCTTTCTTT
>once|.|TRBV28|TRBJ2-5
CASSTFFGTQYF
TGTGCCAGCAGTACCTTCTTTGGGACCCAGTACTTC
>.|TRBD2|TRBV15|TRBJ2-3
CATSTAGGGTSDTQYF
TGTGCCACCAGCACAGCGGGGGGCGGGACCTCAGATACGCAGTATTTT
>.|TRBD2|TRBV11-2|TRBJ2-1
CASSPSPGLAGVGEQFF
TGTGCCAGCAGCCCAAGTCCGGGACTAGCGGGAGTGGGTGAGCAGTTCTTC
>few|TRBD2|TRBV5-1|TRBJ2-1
CASSLEASGSEQFF
TGCGCCAGCAGCTTGGAAGCTAGCGGGAGTGAGCAGTTCTTC
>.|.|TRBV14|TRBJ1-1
CASSTLRNTEAFF
TGTGCCAGCAGCACACTCAGGAACACTGAAGCTTTCTTT
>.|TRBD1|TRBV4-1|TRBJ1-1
CASSPGGRGDTEAFF
TGCGCCAGCAGCCCAGGGGGGAGGGGGGACACTGAAGCTTTCTTT
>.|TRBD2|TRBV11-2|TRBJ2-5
CASSSRLADQETQYF
TGTGCCAGCAGCAGCCGACTAGCGGATCAAGAGACCCAGTACTTC
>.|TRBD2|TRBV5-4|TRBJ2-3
CASSPWTSGRTGRADTQYF
TGTGCCAGCAGCCCGTGGACTAGCGGGAGAACGGGTAGGGCAGATACGCAGTATTTT
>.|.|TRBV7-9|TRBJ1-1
CASSSTRNTEAFF
TGTGCCAGCAGCTCTACCAGGAACACTGAAGCTTTCTTT
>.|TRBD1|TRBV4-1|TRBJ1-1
CVSSQDFLTGARINTEAFF
TGCGTCAGCAGCCAAGATTTCTTAACAGGGGCAAGGATAAACACTGAAGCTTTCTTT
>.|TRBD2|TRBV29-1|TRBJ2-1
CSVMHRLAFSADSYNEQFF
TGCAGCGTTATGCACCGACTAGCCTTCTCCGCAGACTCCTACAATGAGCAGTTCTTC
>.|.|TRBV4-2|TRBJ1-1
CASSQELVNTEAFF
TGTGCCAGCAGCCAAGAATTGGTGAACACTGAAGCTTTCTTT
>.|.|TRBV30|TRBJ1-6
CAHSDHGDNSPLHF
TGTGCCCATAGTGACCACGGAGATAATTCACCCCTCCACTTT